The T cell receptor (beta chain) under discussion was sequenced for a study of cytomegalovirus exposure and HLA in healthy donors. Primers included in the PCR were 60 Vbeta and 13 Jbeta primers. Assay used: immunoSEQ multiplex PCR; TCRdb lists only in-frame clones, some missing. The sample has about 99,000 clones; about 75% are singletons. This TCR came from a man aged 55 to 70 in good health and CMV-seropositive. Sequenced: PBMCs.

The CDR3 loop is CASSAPGQGFMNTEAFF. The CDR3 DNA sequence: TGTGCCAGCAGTGCACCGGGACAGGGTTTCATGAACACTGAAGCTTTCTTT. The V call is TRBV2, the J call TRBJ1-1, with 9 bases lining up with TRBD1. Germline V gives CDR1 SNHLY, CDR2 FYNNEI. Trimming at V came to 4 bases and at J to 0 bases, leaving 9 bases not matched to a gene. The CDR3 length is 17 residues.